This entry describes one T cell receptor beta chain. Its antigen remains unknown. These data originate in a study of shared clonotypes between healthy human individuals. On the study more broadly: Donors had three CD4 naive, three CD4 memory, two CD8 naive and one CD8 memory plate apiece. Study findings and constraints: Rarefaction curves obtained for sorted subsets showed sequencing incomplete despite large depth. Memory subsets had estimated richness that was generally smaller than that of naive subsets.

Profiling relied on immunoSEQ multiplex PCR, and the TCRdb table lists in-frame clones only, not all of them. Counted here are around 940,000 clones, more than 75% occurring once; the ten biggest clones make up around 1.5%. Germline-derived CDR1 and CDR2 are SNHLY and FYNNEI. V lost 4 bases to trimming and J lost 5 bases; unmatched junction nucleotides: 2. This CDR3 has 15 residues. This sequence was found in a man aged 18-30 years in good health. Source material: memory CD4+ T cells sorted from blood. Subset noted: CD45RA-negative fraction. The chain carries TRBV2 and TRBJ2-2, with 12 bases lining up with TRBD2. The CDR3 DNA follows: TGTGCCAGCAGTGGGACTAGCGGGGTAACCGGGGAGCTGTTTTTT. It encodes CASSGTSGVTGELFF.